These T cell receptor beta chains were read from a single sample in a study of T cell responses to AZD1222 COVID-19 vaccine. TCRdb's table, derived via immunoSEQ multiplex PCR, lists solely in-frame clones and lacks some. This table holds 150,000 to 200,000 clones, almost 95% found once. This specimen was peripheral blood, taken on day 0 of AZD1222 vaccination. The origin of the receptors is an adult in good health. The CDR3 runs from the conserved cysteine through the conserved F or W.

V gene: TRBV19; J gene: TRBJ2-3; CDR3 protein: CASSLHRVEDTQYF
V gene: TRBV2; J gene: TRBJ2-7; CDR3 protein: CASSEKTSFYEQYF
V gene: TRBV5-4; J gene: TRBJ1-1; CDR3 protein: CASSLRGTSKHTEAFF
V gene: TRBV5-4; J gene: TRBJ2-2; CDR3 protein: CASSPRRVNTGELFF
V gene: TRBV14; J gene: TRBJ2-1; CDR3 protein: CASSQQAGPLSYNEQFF
V gene: TRBV3-1/TRBV3-2; J gene: TRBJ1-2; CDR3 protein: CASSLTANYGYTF
V gene: TRBV6-9; J gene: TRBJ2-3; CDR3 protein: CASSSGGDREADTQYF
V gene: TRBV7-2; J gene: TRBJ1-5; CDR3 protein: CASSLVGGGFDQPQHF
V gene: TRBV6-5; J gene: TRBJ2-4; CDR3 protein: CASSPLQGATNIQYF
V gene: TRBV7-2; J gene: TRBJ1-3; CDR3 protein: CASSTASHSGNTIYF
V gene: TRBV5-1; J gene: TRBJ1-6; CDR3 protein: CASSLEGGRSPLHF
V gene: TRBV18; J gene: TRBJ1-2; CDR3 protein: CASSDSSYGYTF
V gene: TRBV4-3; J gene: TRBJ2-7; CDR3 protein: CASSQDGSGTQYF